This is a list of T cell receptor beta chains from one sample in a study of shared clonotypes between healthy human individuals. Repertoires were generated with immunoSEQ multiplex PCR, while TCRdb's copy carries only in-frame clones and drops some. The data contain hundreds of thousands of clones, about 78% of them singletons. Material for sequencing was memory CD4+ T cells sorted from blood. The receptors derive from a woman in her 30s in good health. Both conserved end residues are part of each CDR3. The D gene is left open where the match is weak. Expanded clones are given a class, and other clones once, few, many or no size at all.

abundance	v_gene	d_gene	j_gene	CDR3nt	CDR3aa
-	TRBV19	TRBD2	TRBJ2-5	TGTGCCAGTAGTAGACTAGCGGGAGGACAAGAGACCCAGTACTTC	CASSRLAGGQETQYF
-	TRBV6-6	-	TRBJ2-2	TGTGCCAGCACCGCCCCAGAGAACACCGGGGAGCTGTTTTTT	CASTAPENTGELFF
many	TRBV5-1	TRBD2	TRBJ2-1	TGCGCCAGCAGCGCCTCTAGCGGAGTATACAATGAGCAGTTCTTC	CASSASSGVYNEQFF
-	TRBV5-8	-	TRBJ1-2	TGTGCCAGCGCGACGGAAAATTTCTATGGCTACACCTTC	CASATENFYGYTF
once	TRBV5-5	-	TRBJ2-7	TGTGCCAGCAGCTTAGCGGCGAGCGGTTCCTACGAGCAGTACTTC	CASSLAASGSYEQYF
-	TRBV7-9	-	TRBJ2-5	TGTGCCAGCAGCTTGGACCTAGAGACCCAGTACTTC	CASSLDLETQYF
-	TRBV19	TRBD1	TRBJ1-4	TGTGCCAGTGCGACCGGGACAGGTGGTGAAAAACTGTTTTTT	CASATGTGGEKLFF
-	TRBV4-1	-	TRBJ2-6	TGCGCCAGCAGCCAAGACGGTACACGAACTTATTCTGGGGCCAACGTCCTGACTTTC	CASSQDGTRTYSGANVLTF
-	TRBV7-3	-	TRBJ1-3	TGTGCCAGCAGCACTGGCGGGCCGTCCAGCACCATATATTTT	CASSTGGPSSTIYF
-	TRBV19	TRBD2	TRBJ2-1	TGTGCCAGTAATATAGCGGGGTCCTATGAGCAGTTCTTC	CASNIAGSYEQFF
many	TRBV19	-	TRBJ2-6	TGTGCCAGTAGTATTGGGGTCGGGGCCTCTGGGGCCAACGTCCTGACTTTC	CASSIGVGASGANVLTF
-	TRBV5-1	TRBD2	TRBJ2-3	TGCGCCAGCAGCATCGGACTAGCGAGAGATACGCAGTATTTT	CASSIGLARDTQYF
-	TRBV27	-	TRBJ2-7	TGTGCCAGCAGTCCACGACACGGGAGCTACGAGCAGTACTTC	CASSPRHGSYEQYF
-	TRBV4-2	TRBD1	TRBJ2-5	TGTGCCAGCAGCCCGGACAGGGGTGGGGAGACCCAGTACTTC	CASSPDRGGETQYF
few	TRBV7-3	TRBD2	TRBJ2-7	TGTGCCAGCAGCTTAGCTAGCGGGAAGTCCTACGAGCAGTACTTC	CASSLASGKSYEQYF
-	TRBV10-3	-	TRBJ2-1	TGTGCCACCAGAGTGGAGCGGGATGAGCAGTTCTTC	CATRVERDEQFF
-	TRBV28	TRBD1	TRBJ2-2	TGTGCCAGCAGCGCGTGGACAGGGGGCGTCGCGAACACCGGGGAGCTGTTTTTT	CASSAWTGGVANTGELFF
-	TRBV21-1	-	TRBJ2-1	TGTGCCAGCAGCAATTTTCCTCGGCCCCCGAGAATGCCCCCCAATGAGCAGTTCTTC	CASSNFPRPPRMPPNEQFF
few	TRBV5-1	-	TRBJ1-2	TGCGCCAGCAGCCAGGACAGCTATGGCTACACCTTC	CASSQDSYGYTF
-	TRBV7-7	TRBD2	TRBJ2-1	TGTGCCAGCAGCTTAACTAGCGGGTCCGCGGGGGAGCAGTTCTTC	CASSLTSGSAGEQFF
once	TRBV11-3	-	TRBJ2-2	TGTGCCAGCAGCTTCCTTTCTACCGGGGAGCTGTTTTTT	CASSFLSTGELFF
few	TRBV11-2	TRBD1	TRBJ2-3	TGTGCCAGCAGCCTCCGCCGAACCAGGGGGCAGGGAGATACGCAGTATTTT	CASSLRRTRGQGDTQYF
-	TRBV14	-	TRBJ2-7	TGTGCCAGCAGCCGCTCCGGGAGTTCGGTTACCGAGCAGTACTTC	CASSRSGSSVTEQYF
-	TRBV4-2	TRBD1	TRBJ2-7	TGTGCCAGCAGCCAAGGACGGGGACAGGTCTACGAGCAGTACTTC	CASSQGRGQVYEQYF
-	TRBV2	-	TRBJ1-3	TGTGCCAGCACCAGATTGGACTCTGGAAACACCATATATTTT	CASTRLDSGNTIYF
many	TRBV5-1	-	TRBJ2-2	TGCGCCAGCAGCTTGGGACAGAACACCGGGGAGCTGTTTTTT	CASSLGQNTGELFF